This is a list of T cell receptor beta chains from one sample in a study of shared clonotypes between healthy human individuals. TCRdb's copy holds only in-frame clones and misses some; the assay was immunoSEQ multiplex PCR. The sample consists of 2 million to 2.5 million clones, approximately 93% of them appearing once. Sequencing used naive CD4+ T cells from PBMCs. These receptors were collected from a man aged 18 to 30 in good health. Some clones in this sample may be carry-over from other donors' samples. CDR3s include the opening cysteine and the closing phenylalanine or tryptophan.

j_call | v_call | cdr3_aa
TRBJ2-6 | TRBV6-5 | CASSYQGSSGANVLTF
- | TRBV28 | CASSWDRRLYEQYF
TRBJ2-7 | TRBV7-6 | CASSTRQGETYEQYF
TRBJ2-3 | TRBV5-1 | CASSLAPGGPDTQYF
TRBJ2-5 | TRBV6-6 | CASSYGGNRQETQYF
TRBJ2-7 | TRBV11-2 | CASSPARGRADEQYF
TRBJ1-2 | TRBV28 | CASHPRDRGFGGYTF
TRBJ2-7 | TRBV28 | CASSSTSREQYF
TRBJ1-1 | TRBV30 | CAWTDRTAPNTEAFF
TRBJ2-5 | TRBV2 | CASSERWVGETQYF
TRBJ1-6 | TRBV4-1 | CASSQDFAVGGSPLHF
TRBJ1-2 | TRBV7-9 | CASSLGVNYGYTF
TRBJ2-3 | TRBV9 | CASSGGGASGTDTQYF
TRBJ2-7 | TRBV7-2 | CASSLARGSAYEQYF
TRBJ2-5 | TRBV9 | CASGGQAGETQYF
TRBJ2-2 | TRBV5-1 | CASSLASSGELFF
TRBJ2-7 | TRBV6-4 | CASSLDNSYEQYF
TRBJ2-7 | TRBV11-1 | CASSSPDSPYEQYF
TRBJ2-1 | TRBV11-1 | CASNRPGQAYNEQFF
TRBJ2-7 | TRBV11-2 | CASKIPRGGEQYF
TRBJ2-1 | TRBV5-1 | CASSLVGAPGLASYNEQFF
TRBJ2-1 | TRBV7-2 | CASSLVGTEAYNEQFF
TRBJ1-6 | TRBV7-3 | CASSWRQGGSPLHF
TRBJ2-3 | TRBV29-1 | CSVESHPDTQYF
TRBJ1-2 | TRBV4-3 | CASSQGFGQNYGYTF
TRBJ2-7 | TRBV7-3 | CASSQPVGGRRYEQYF
TRBJ2-3 | TRBV28 | CASSLQLAGGDTQYF
TRBJ2-3 | TRBV15 | CATSLGGRVSTDTQYF
TRBJ2-7 | TRBV27 | CASSPGLAGYEQYF
TRBJ2-5 | TRBV5-1 | CASSTGTSGKTQYF
TRBJ2-3 | TRBV6-1 | CASSEVGGRTDTQYF
TRBJ1-5 | TRBV28 | CASSLGQGGIQPQHF
TRBJ1-1 | TRBV29-1 | CSVERGAINTEAFF
TRBJ1-2 | TRBV6-1 | CASSEALGNGYTF
TRBJ1-4 | TRBV28 | CASSLGGRQEKLFF
TRBJ1-4 | TRBV28 | CASSLFGVLGEKLFF
TRBJ2-2 | TRBV2 | CASRSGATGELFF
TRBJ2-3 | TRBV5-1 | CASSLVGRRSGDTQYF
TRBJ2-2 | TRBV5-4 | CASSLQVRRNTGELFF
TRBJ2-1 | TRBV11-2 | CASSPQAAGYNEQFF
TRBJ2-2 | TRBV13 | CASRLAGNTGELFF
TRBJ2-7 | TRBV7-6 | CASSSYRGGEQYF
TRBJ1-5 | TRBV28 | CASPSLVSNQPQHF
TRBJ2-2 | TRBV25-1 | CASSARLAGGAGELFF
TRBJ2-1 | TRBV7-6 | CASSLGRDNEQFF
TRBJ2-1 | TRBV11-1 | CASSRGRDNEQFF
TRBJ2-2 | TRBV9 | CASSVVDRGNEGELFF